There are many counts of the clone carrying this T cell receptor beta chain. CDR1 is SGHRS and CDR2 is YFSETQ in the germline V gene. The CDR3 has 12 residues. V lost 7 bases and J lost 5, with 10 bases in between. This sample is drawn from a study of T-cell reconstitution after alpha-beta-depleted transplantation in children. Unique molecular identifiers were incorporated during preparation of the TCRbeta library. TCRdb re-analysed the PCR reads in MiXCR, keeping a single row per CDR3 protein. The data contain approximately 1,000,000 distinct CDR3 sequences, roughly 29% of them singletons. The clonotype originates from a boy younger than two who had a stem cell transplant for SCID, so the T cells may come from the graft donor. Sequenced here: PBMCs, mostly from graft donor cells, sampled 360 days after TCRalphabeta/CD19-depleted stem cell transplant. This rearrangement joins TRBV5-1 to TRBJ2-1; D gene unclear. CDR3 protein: CASSRRDNEQFF. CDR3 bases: TGCGCCAGCTCCCGGAGAGACAATGAGCAGTTCTTC.